This T cell receptor (beta chain) is drawn from a study of identifying expanded T cells in peripheral blood. Study-level points and caveats: Roughly 1.2 clones differed between technical replicates, versus about 15 and 19 over time. Variance in clone template counts between approximately 2-week samples significantly increased with total template count across all healthy donors.

No infections or other immune events were documented during collection. Concerning this clone itself: Its specificity is unknown. Other DNA sequences of this sample code for an identical CDR3.

The CDR3 is made up of 12 amino acids. The ends were cut back, 2 bases at V and 5 bases at J, with 7 bases in the middle. Germline CDR1 is SGHRS and CDR2 is YFSETQ. Only in-frame clones appear in the TCRdb table, and some are missing; sequencing was by immunoSEQ multiplex PCR. Here the sample spans some 95,000 clones, approximately 85% being singletons. V gene TRBV5-1 combines with J gene TRBJ1-1; D uncertain. The specimen was blood. This sequence originates from a person aged 18 to 75 in good health. The CDR3 DNA sequence: TGCGCCAGCAGCTTTTTGGGGACTGAAGCTTTCTTT. Protein sequence: CASSFLGTEAFF.